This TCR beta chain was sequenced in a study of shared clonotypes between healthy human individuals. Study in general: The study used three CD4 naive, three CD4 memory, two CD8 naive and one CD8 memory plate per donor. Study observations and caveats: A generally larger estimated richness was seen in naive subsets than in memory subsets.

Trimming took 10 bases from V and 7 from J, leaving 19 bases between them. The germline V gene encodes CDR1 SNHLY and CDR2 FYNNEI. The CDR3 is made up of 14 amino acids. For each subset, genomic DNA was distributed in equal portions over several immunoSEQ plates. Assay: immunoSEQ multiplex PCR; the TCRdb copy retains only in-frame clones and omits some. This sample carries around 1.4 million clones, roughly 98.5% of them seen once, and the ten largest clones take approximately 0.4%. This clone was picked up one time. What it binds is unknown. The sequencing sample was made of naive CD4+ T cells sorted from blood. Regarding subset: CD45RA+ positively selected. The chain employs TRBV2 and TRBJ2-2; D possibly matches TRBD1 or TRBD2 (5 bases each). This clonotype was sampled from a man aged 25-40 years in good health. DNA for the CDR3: TGTGCCACCAACCGTGGGGACGGGATCGGGGAGCTGTTTTTT. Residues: CATNRGDGIGELFF.